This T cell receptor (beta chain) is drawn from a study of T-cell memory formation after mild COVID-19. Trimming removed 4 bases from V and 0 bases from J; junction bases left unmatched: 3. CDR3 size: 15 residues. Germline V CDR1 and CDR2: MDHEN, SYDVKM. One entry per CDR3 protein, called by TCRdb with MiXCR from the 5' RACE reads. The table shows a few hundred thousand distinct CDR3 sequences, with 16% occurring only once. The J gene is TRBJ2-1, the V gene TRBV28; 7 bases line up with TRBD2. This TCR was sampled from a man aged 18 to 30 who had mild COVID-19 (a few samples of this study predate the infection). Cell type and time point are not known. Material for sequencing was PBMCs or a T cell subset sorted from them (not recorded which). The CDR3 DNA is TGTGCCAGCAGTTCGCGGGGGTTCTCCTACAATGAGCAGTTCTTC. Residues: CASSSRGFSYNEQFF.